One and the same sample provided the 11 T cell receptor beta chains below, sequenced in a study of blood T cells in healthy people across ages. Then a second PCR, running roughly 7 to 11 cycles, was carried out with a sample-barcoded 5' primer and a J-beta primer mix. Each CDR3 protein gets one entry after TCRdb re-called the 5' RACE reads with MiXCR. The sample holds 800,000 to 950,000 distinct CDR3 sequences, 25% to 35% seen once. This sample was shared with a second study, whose subject was T cells of mothers and their children.

Sequenced material: blood. These receptor sequences come from a woman in her 40s in good health.

This clonotype was detected many times. The genes are TRBV7-2 and TRBJ1-1; maybe TRBD1 (5 bases). Between the trimmed V and J ends, which lost 5 bases and 5 bases, there was a span of 15 bases. This CDR3 contains 14 residues. The germline CDR1 and CDR2 sequences are SGHTA and FQGNSA. The CDR3 DNA follows: TGTGCCAGCAGCCCCGAGATTCAGGGTACTGAAGCTTTCTTT. Encoded protein: CASSPEIQGTEAFF.

This clonotype was picked up one time. The gene calls are TRBV12-3 or TRBV12-4 and TRBJ2-3; maybe TRBD2 (5 bases). V was trimmed by 5 bases and J by 2 bases, leaving 17 bases between them. The CDR3 totals 16 residues. CDR3 in amino acids: CASSLNGILDTDTQYF. The CDR3 DNA reads as TGTGCCAGCAGTCTTAACGGGATTTTAGACACAGATACGCAGTATTTT.

This clonotype occurred many times. The chain couples TRBV28 to TRBJ2-6; 8 nucleotides line up with TRBD1. J lost 1 base, V lost 7 bases, and 9 bases had no gene match. This CDR3 contains 17 residues. Per the germline V gene, CDR1 is MDHEN and CDR2 is SYDVKM. In DNA, the CDR3 is TGTGCCAGCACCCCAGGACAGGGTAATTCTGGGGCCAACGTCCTGACTTTC. Protein sequence: CASTPGQGNSGANVLTF.

The chain has TRBV5-1 and TRBJ2-3; 9 bases are a match to TRBD2. Germline trimming cut 2 bases from V and 4 bases from J; bases unmatched to any gene: 8. The germline V gene encodes CDR1 SGHRS and CDR2 YFSETQ. The CDR3 consists of 16 residues. The CDR3 coding sequence is TGCGCCAGCAGCTTACCCAGCGGGGGGCAGGCAGATACGCAGTATTTT. This encodes CASSLPSGGQADTQYF.

This sequence joins TRBV28 and TRBJ1-6; a possible D gene is TRBD1 (5 bases). CDR1 MDHEN and CDR2 SYDVKM come from the germline V gene. CDR3 length: 18 amino acids. V dropped 5 bases and J dropped 7 bases, with 24 bases sitting between them. The CDR3 protein is CASSPIRDVNFKNSPLHF. The CDR3 nucleotides are TGTGCCAGCAGTCCAATACGGGACGTTAACTTCAAAAATTCACCCCTCCACTTT.

This rearrangement joins TRBV9 to TRBJ1-1; TRBD1 agrees at 7 bases. The CDR3 sequence is 15 residues long. Germline values: CDR1 SGDLS, CDR2 YYNGEE. J lost 4 bases, V lost 2 bases, and 8 bases had no gene match. The CDR3 sequence: CASSVFWTGRTEAFF. CDR3 in DNA: TGTGCCAGCAGCGTCTTCTGGACAGGCCGCACTGAAGCTTTCTTT.

This clonotype was picked up many times. This sequence joins TRBV30 and TRBJ1-2, with no clear D. The germline V and J ends were trimmed by 2 bases and 10 bases, with 17 bases remaining between them. There are 13 residues in the CDR3. Germline CDR1 and CDR2: GTSNPN and SVGIG (reference sequence). For the CDR3, the DNA is TGTGCCTGGAGTAGCCACCCGGGAGGCTACTACACCTTC. Translated, it gives CAWSSHPGGYYTF.

The V and J genes are TRBV7-3 and TRBJ2-5; TRBD1 agrees at 9 bases. V lost 2 bases and J lost 1; bases outside the gene matches: 5. The CDR3 is 16 residues long. Germline values: CDR1 SGHTA, CDR2 FQGTGA. The CDR3 nucleotides are TGTGCCAGCAGCTTAGCCGCGGGACAGGGCCAAGAGACCCAGTACTTC. Translating it yields CASSLAAGQGQETQYF. Using reference TRBV7-3 and TRBJ2-5 for the parts outside the CDR3, the full variable domain is GAGVSQTPSNKVTEKGKYVELRCDPISGHTALYWYRQSLGQGPEFLIYFQGTGAADDSGLPNDRFFAVRPEGSVSTLKIQRTERGDSAVYLCASSLAAGQGQETQYFGPGTRLLVL.

This clonotype was found a few times. The chain combines TRBV12-3 or TRBV12-4 with TRBJ2-5; weak D call: TRBD1 (5 bases). CDR3 length equals 14 residues. The V gene lost 5 bases and the J gene lost 5 bases, with 15 bases spanning the gap. The CDR3 sequence is CASSLQQAWETQYF. The CDR3 DNA follows: TGTGCCAGCAGTCTCCAACAGGCCTGGGAGACCCAGTACTTC.

This clonotype has more than one count but fewer than ten. The V gene is TRBV5-1, the J gene TRBJ1-1; possibly TRBD1 for D (5 bases). Germline-derived CDR1 and CDR2 are SGHRS and YFSETQ. The length of the CDR3 is 11 residues. The ends were cut back, 4 bases at V and 11 bases at J, with 12 bases in the middle. CDR3 coding DNA: TGCGCCAGCAGCCCAGGGACCGGCGCTTTCTTT. It codes for CASSPGTGAFF.

This clonotype has at least ten counts. V gene TRBV27 combines with J gene TRBJ2-3, with D perhaps TRBD1 (5 bases). This CDR3 region has 13 residues. Germline CDR1 and CDR2: MNHEY and SMNVEV (reference sequence). The V end was cut by 3 bases, the J end by 4 bases, with 8 bases between. CDR3 sequence (DNA): TGTGCCAGCAGTTTTCAGGGATCAGATACGCAGTATTTT. Its protein product is CASSFQGSDTQYF.